One sample yielded the 22 T cell receptor beta chains listed below, sequenced in a study of shared clonotypes between healthy human individuals. Positively selected for CCR7, the CD45RO-negative cells used as naive CD8 cells excluded terminally differentiated effector memory CD45RA+ cells. Sequenced by immunoSEQ multiplex PCR; TCRdb stores in-frame clones only, minus some. The sample lists 550,000 to 750,000 clones; nearly 97% were seen once. The sample consisted of naive CD8+ T cells sorted from blood. The receptors were sampled from a young woman in good health.

This chain links TRBV5-4 with TRBJ2-2; 10 nucleotides match TRBD1. Germline values: CDR1 SGHNT, CDR2 YYREEE (reference sequence). This CDR3 has 17 amino acids. The V and J ends lost 3 bases and 3 bases, in that order; junction bases with no gene match: 8. The CDR3 reads CASSYDRGLEYTGELFF. CDR3 DNA sequence: TGTGCCAGCAGCTATGACAGGGGGCTGGAGTACACCGGGGAGCTGTTTTTT.

This clone came up once. V usage is TRBV28 and J usage is TRBJ2-3; D not resolved. Looked up from germline, CDR1 is MDHEN and CDR2 is SYDVKM. The CDR3 sequence is 14 residues long. V lost 1 base to trimming and J lost 3 bases, with 8 bases between them. In nucleotides, the CDR3 is TGTGCCAGCAGTTTATTTTCGTCTACAGATACGCAGTATTTT. This sequence encodes CASSLFSSTDTQYF.

The CDR3 here is CASSRGGGLAGGYEQYF. CDR3 DNA: TGTGCCAGCAGTCGGGGGGGAGGACTAGCGGGAGGGTACGAGCAGTACTTC. The chain has TRBV27 and TRBJ2-7, with 15 positions matching TRBD2. The V segment lost 5 bases and the J segment 4 bases; nucleotides outside the gene matches: 9. CDR3 length: 17 residues. CDR1 is MNHEY, CDR2 SMNVEV, per germline (reference sequence).

This clone was detected once. The rearrangement joins TRBV5-1 to TRBJ2-5; TRBD2 might be the D (6 bases). The CDR3 is 17 residues long. Germline CDR1 SGHRS, CDR2 YFSETQ. V lost 4 bases to trimming and J lost 6 bases, with 25 bases between them. The CDR3 nucleotides read TGCGCCAGCAGCGGACTGACTGGAGGGAGTATGTTAAAGACCCAGTACTTC. Translating it yields CASSGLTGGSMLKTQYF.

In its sample, this clone was seen once. The chain links TRBV6-1 to TRBJ1-1; D is uncertain. The CDR3 spans 15 residues. V lost 1 base and J 0 bases, leaving 9 bases between the germline ends. Germline V gene sequence: CDR1 MNHNS, CDR2 SASEGT. CDR3 protein: CASSEEEIMNTEAFF. CDR3 sequence (DNA): TGTGCCAGCAGTGAAGAGGAGATCATGAACACTGAAGCTTTCTTT.

The V call is TRBV2, the J call TRBJ2-7; tentatively, D is TRBD2 (6 bases). The CDR3 has 12 residues. CDR1 is SNHLY and CDR2 is FYNNEI in the germline V gene. Trimming took off 5 bases at V and 9 bases at J, with 14 bases between the two ends. This CDR3 is CASSPRRGAQYF. CDR3 in DNA: TGTGCCAGCAGTCCCCGGCGGGGCGCGCAGTACTTC.

This chain joins TRBV6-5 and TRBJ2-2; D unresolved. The CDR3 runs to 14 residues. The V gene's germline CDR1 is MNHEY and CDR2 SVGAGI. V lost 4 bases and J lost 3, with 9 bases in between. The CDR3 DNA reads TGTGCCAGCAGTTTGCGTGGGGACACCGGGGAGCTGTTTTTT. This gives the protein CASSLRGDTGELFF.

In this sample, this clone turned up a few times. CDR3 DNA sequence: TGTGCCAGCAGCTTGGACCGGGGGGAGCAGTACTTC. Its translation is CASSLDRGEQYF. This rearrangement joins TRBV13 to TRBJ2-7; TRBD2 might be the D (6 bases). V lost 3 bases and J 7 bases, leaving 10 bases between the germline ends. This CDR3 has 12 amino acids. The germline V gene has CDR1 PRHDT and CDR2 FYEKMQ (reference sequence).

J is TRBJ1-5 and V is TRBV28; the D gene is possibly TRBD1 (5 bases). The CDR3 runs to 13 residues. With 7 bases removed from V and 6 bases from J, the gap between germline ends came to 13 bases. Germline loops: CDR1 MDHEN, CDR2 SYDVKM. For the CDR3, the DNA is TGTGCCAGCACCCCGGACAAGGCTCAGCCCCAGCATTTT. It specifies CASTPDKAQPQHF.

The J gene is TRBJ1-1, the V gene TRBV29-1; D gene uncertain. The CDR3 totals 14 residues. Germline V gives CDR1 SQVTM, CDR2 ANQGSEA. The germline V and J ends were trimmed by 0 bases and 11 bases, with 19 bases remaining between them. CDR3 sequence reads: CSVEDGVPFEDAFF. CDR3 nucleotides: TGCAGCGTTGAAGATGGGGTACCCTTTGAGGATGCTTTCTTT.

J is TRBJ2-3 and V is TRBV30, with TRBD2 matching 7 bases. CDR3 length: 16 amino acids. Germline CDR1 is GTSNPN and CDR2 is SVGIG (reference sequence). J gave up 5 bases and V 4 bases, and 15 bases lay outside the gene matches. CDR3 nucleotides: TGTGCCTGGAAAAATCCGGGGGGAGGGCCTCAAGATACGCAGTATTTT. Translated, it gives CAWKNPGGGPQDTQYF.

The V and J genes are TRBV2 and TRBJ2-5; 10 nucleotides match TRBD2. This CDR3 spans 16 amino acids. After removal of 2 bases from V and 3 bases from J, the junction contained 6 bases not matched to a gene. Germline assignment: CDR1 SNHLY and CDR2 FYNNEI. Written as DNA, the CDR3 is TGTGCCAGCAGTGAACTTTGGACTAGCGGCGAAGAGACCCAGTACTTC. Its translation is CASSELWTSGEETQYF.

Only one count was recorded for this clone. The chain links TRBV6-1 to TRBJ2-7, with 7 bases that match TRBD1. The CDR3 is made up of 14 amino acids. V was clipped by 1 base and J by 7 bases; unmatched bases: 7. CDR1 and CDR2 (germline): MNHNS, SASEGT. In DNA, the CDR3 is TGTGCCAGCAGTGAAGAGGGGGCAGGGTGGGAGCAGTACTTC. Translated, it gives CASSEEGAGWEQYF.

V is TRBV6-5 and J is TRBJ2-1; D possibly corresponds to TRBD2 (6 bases). The germline CDR1 and CDR2 sequences are MNHEY and SVGAGI. V was pared by 8 bases and J by 8 bases, with 13 bases between. The CDR3 spans 12 residues. This CDR3 reads CASGLIADEQFF. As DNA, the CDR3 is TGTGCCAGCGGCTTAATAGCGGATGAGCAGTTCTTC.

V is TRBV28 and J is TRBJ1-5; D ambiguous. This CDR3 spans 14 amino acids. CDR1 is MDHEN, CDR2 SYDVKM, per germline. Trimming removed 2 bases at V and 0 bases at J, with 5 bases between. CDR3 coding DNA: TGTGCCAGCAGTTTAGTAGATAGCAATCAGCCCCAGCATTTT. Translating gives CASSLVDSNQPQHF. The full variable domain, in which reference TRBV28 and TRBJ1-5 provide the parts outside the CDR3, is DVKVTQSSRYLVKRTGEKVFLECVQDMDHENMFWYRQDPGLGLRLIYFSYDVKMKEKGDIPEGYSVSREKKERFSLILESASTNQTSMYLCASSLVDSNQPQHFGDGTRLSIL.

The rearrangement links TRBV4-2 to TRBJ2-2; 9 bases align to TRBD2. V was pared by 3 bases and J by 8 bases, with 10 bases of the junction left unmatched. CDR3 length equals 16 residues. Looked up from germline, CDR1 is LGHNA and CDR2 is YNFKEQ. CDR3 sequence: CASSQGLAGEFGELFF. CDR3 bases: TGTGCCAGCAGCCAGGGGTTAGCGGGAGAGTTTGGGGAGCTGTTTTTT.

The V call is TRBV6-5, the J call TRBJ1-1, with D uncertain. The CDR3 covers 13 residues. Trimming stripped 8 bases from V and 4 bases from J, with 14 bases between. CDR1 and CDR2 from the germline V gene are MNHEY and SVGAGI. CDR3 sequence: CASLNGVGTEAFF. The DNA of the CDR3 is TGTGCCAGCTTAAACGGGGTCGGCACTGAAGCTTTCTTT.

CDR3 nucleotide sequence: TGTGCCAGCGGGTTGGGACAGGAGGTCACCGGGGAGCTGTTTTTT. Translating gives CASGLGQEVTGELFF. This rearrangement joins TRBV6-5 to TRBJ2-2; 8 positions agree with TRBD1. Germline V CDR1 and CDR2: MNHEY, SVGAGI. The CDR3 consists of 15 residues. J was trimmed by 4 bases and V by 8 bases; bases with no gene match: 9.

The table lists this clone with a count of one. V usage is TRBV18 and J usage is TRBJ1-2; D is unclear. The germline V gene has CDR1 KGHSH and CDR2 LQKENI. The CDR3 contains 13 residues. V lost 3 bases, J lost 4 bases, and 9 bases lay in between. The DNA for the CDR3 is TGTGCCAGCTCACCCCCGGATATCTATGGCTACACCTTC. Residues: CASSPPDIYGYTF.

This chain connects TRBV19 to TRBJ2-5; D is undetermined. The assigned J gene may be wrong: the sequence end matches TRBJ2-7 better. The CDR3 runs to 14 residues. CDR1 and CDR2 from the germline V gene are LNHDA and SQIVND (reference sequence). The CDR3 protein is CASSIGAGSYEQYF. The DNA for the CDR3 is TGTGCCAGTAGTATAGGCGCAGGTTCCTACGAGCAGTACTTC.

V gene TRBV30 combines with J gene TRBJ2-1, with D possibly being TRBD1 (6 bases). The CDR3 extends over 13 amino acids. Trimming left V 3 bases short and J 8 bases short, with 14 bases between. Germline V lookup: CDR1 GTSNPN, CDR2 SVGIG (reference sequence). CDR3 protein: CAWRGDNPDEQFF. In DNA, the CDR3 is TGTGCCTGGAGGGGGGACAACCCCGATGAGCAGTTCTTC. The variable domain in full, completed from reference TRBV30 and TRBJ2-1, reads SQTIHQWPATLVQPVGSPLSLECTVEGTSNPNLYWYRQAAGRGLQLLFYSVGIGQISSEVPQNLSASRPQDRQFILSSKKLLLSDSGFYLCAWRGDNPDEQFFGPGTRLTVL.

A remark on this clone: The same CDR3 is also encoded by other DNA sequences in this sample. The rearrangement links TRBV27 to TRBJ2-7; 8 bases map to TRBD1. The junction had 4 bases not matched to a gene; V was cut back by 6 bases and J by 3 bases. CDR1 and CDR2 from the germline V gene are MNHEY and SMNVEV (reference sequence). This CDR3 region has 13 residues. CDR3 amino acids: CASRPGTGYEQYF. The CDR3 DNA follows: TGTGCCAGCAGGCCCGGGACAGGCTACGAGCAGTACTTC.